The present T cell receptor (beta chain) was sequenced within a study of cytomegalovirus exposure and HLA in healthy donors. General study results and limits: Accurate HLA-A and HLA-B prediction from TCR beta sequences was reported for most subjects. A missense DCLRE1C variant was associated with V- and J-gene trimming of TCR beta chains in a later analysis, and an independent cohort replicated the association.

Researchers ran the PCR with 60 Vbeta and 13 Jbeta primers. Data came from immunoSEQ multiplex PCR; TCRdb stores just in-frame clones and leaves some out. The repertoire holds approximately 140,000 clones, approximately 80% seen once, with 1.5% to 2% in the top ten. Germline CDR1 and CDR2: SGHAT and FQDESV (reference sequence). Trimming pared 2 bases from V and 0 bases from J, leaving 5 bases between. CDR3 length: 15 amino acids. Of note for this clone: Its antigen is still unknown.

The sample was PBMCs. The sequence was collected from a man aged 40-50 years in good health and CMV-seronegative. The chain links TRBV11-1 to TRBJ1-6; D not certain. The CDR3: CASSLHSSYNSPLHF. The CDR3 DNA sequence: TGTGCCAGCAGCTTACATAGCTCCTATAATTCACCCCTCCACTTT. Using reference TRBV11-1 and TRBJ1-6 for the parts outside the CDR3, the full variable domain is EAEVAQSPRYKITEKSQAVAFWCDPISGHATLYWYRQILGQGPELLVQFQDESVVDDSQLPKDRFSAERLKGVDSTLKIQPAELGDSAMYLCASSLHSSYNSPLHFGNGTRLTVT.